The TCR beta chain described here comes from a study of blood T cell repertoires in COVID-19. The overall study: The study drew acute and convalescent COVID-19 samples from the United States, Italy and Spain. Sample material is recorded as cDNA or gDNA derived from T cells, B-cell-depleted T cells, or PBMCs.

Original handling: For nucleated cells, counts were estimated from reference gene primer amplification. Some clones are missing from TCRdb's copy, which holds only in-frame ones; the method was immunoSEQ multiplex PCR. V, J and clone size are those of that table, while D and trimming were read from the DNA. This table has approximately 280,000 clones, roughly 80% appearing once. Seattle patient enrollment occurred during active infection, with longitudinal follow-up thereafter. V lost 7 bases and J lost 7, with 20 bases in between. Looked up from germline, CDR1 is SGHRS and CDR2 is YFSETQ. The CDR3 sequence is 14 residues long.

The chain is built from TRBV5-1 and TRBJ1-1; D call uncertain. Sequenced sample: peripheral blood. The receptor's source is a human donor with COVID-19, enrolled during active disease. The donor label of this sample is uncertain. The CDR3 DNA reads TGCGCCAGCTCCTTGGGAGACGGAGTGAGTGAAGCTTTCTTT. As protein: CASSLGDGVSEAFF. The full variable domain, its missing parts supplied by reference TRBV5-1 and TRBJ1-1, is KAGVTQTPRYLIKTRGQQVTLSCSPISGHRSVSWYQQTPGQGLQFLFEYFSETQRNKGNFPGRFSGRQFSNSRSEMNVSTLELGDSALYLCASSLGDGVSEAFFGQGTRLTVV.